Each of the 14 T cell receptor beta chains below was sequenced from the same sample in a study of cytomegalovirus exposure and HLA in healthy donors. A multiplex PCR was run with 60 Vbeta primers and 13 Jbeta primers. Repertoires were generated with immunoSEQ multiplex PCR, while TCRdb's copy carries only in-frame clones and drops some. The sample lists 150,000 to 200,000 clones; more than 75% were seen once. Specimen: PBMCs. The receptors come from a woman between 18 and 29 years old in good health and CMV-seronegative.

CDR3: CASSLASSRTGPSEQYF. CDR3 bases: TGCGCCAGCAGCTTGGCATCTTCCCGGACAGGGCCTAGCGAGCAGTACTTC. The chain uses TRBV5-1 and TRBJ2-7, with 8 positions matching TRBD1. V trimming: 0 bases; J trimming: 6 bases; junction bases outside the gene matches: 14. Germline CDR1 is SGHRS and CDR2 is YFSETQ. The CDR3 extends over 17 amino acids.

V usage is TRBV27 and J usage is TRBJ2-3; TRBD2 agrees at 7 bases. V was clipped by 5 bases and J by 2 bases; unmatched bases: 7. The CDR3 contains 15 residues. CDR1 and CDR2 from the germline V gene are MNHEY and SMNVEV (reference sequence). CDR3 coding DNA: TGTGCCAGCAGTCCCCTAGCGGTGAACACAGATACGCAGTATTTT. Translation: CASSPLAVNTDTQYF.

In DNA form, the CDR3 reads TGTGCCAGCAGCCCGGCCGGGGAGGGGAGATTTCAGCCCCAGCATTTT. As protein: CASSPAGEGRFQPQHF. The V gene is TRBV4-2, the J gene TRBJ1-5; the D gene is possibly TRBD1 (5 bases). The CDR3 totals 16 residues. V lost 4 bases, J lost 6 bases, and 19 bases lay in between. Looked up from germline, CDR1 is LGHNA and CDR2 is YNFKEQ.

About this clone itself: Other nucleotide sequences in the sample specify the same CDR3. V is TRBV28 and J is TRBJ1-1; tentatively, D is TRBD1 (6 bases). This CDR3 spans 12 amino acids. Between the trimmed V and J ends, which lost 1 base and 8 bases, there was a span of 8 bases. CDR1 and CDR2 (germline): MDHEN, SYDVKM. CDR3 sequence: CASSLSDREAFF. Here the CDR3 DNA reads TGTGCCAGCAGTTTATCTGACAGGGAAGCTTTCTTT.

The chain couples TRBV2 to TRBJ2-2, with D unclear. The CDR3 spans 13 residues. V lost 4 bases, J lost 6 bases, and 9 bases lay in between. CDR1 SNHLY and CDR2 FYNNEI come from the germline V gene. CDR3 nucleotides: TGTGCCAGCAGTGTGACTCACCCCGGGGAGCTGTTTTTT. Translated, it gives CASSVTHPGELFF.

This sequence joins TRBV19 and TRBJ2-3; TRBD2 matches at 12 bases. Germline CDR1 is LNHDA and CDR2 is SQIVND (reference sequence). The CDR3 spans 18 residues. Trimming took 5 bases from V and 0 from J; bases not matched to a gene: 9. The CDR3: CASSPRTSGTASTDTQYF. The CDR3 DNA is TGTGCCAGTAGTCCTAGGACTAGCGGGACGGCAAGCACAGATACGCAGTATTTT.

The chain carries TRBV5-6 and TRBJ2-5, with a weak D call TRBD1 (5 bases). With the DNA end fitting TRBJ2-7 better, the J assignment may be wrong. The CDR3 consists of 16 residues. Germline CDR1 SGHDT, CDR2 YYEEEE. CDR3 DNA sequence: TGTGCCAGCAGCTTGGCCGTAACCAGGGTGGCCTACGAGCAGTACTTC. It specifies CASSLAVTRVAYEQYF.

The V call is TRBV14, the J call TRBJ2-3; no clear D. Trimming cost V 4 bases and J 0 bases, with 11 bases left between them. Germline V gene data show CDR1 as SGHDN and CDR2 as FVKESK. The CDR3 sequence is 15 residues long. CDR3 in amino acids: CASSPKADSTDTQYF. The CDR3 region has the DNA TGTGCCAGCAGCCCAAAGGCGGATAGCACAGATACGCAGTATTTT.

This clone was counted between two and nine times. The chain joins TRBV6-5 to TRBJ2-1, with D possibly TRBD1 on 5 matching bases. Germline CDR1 MNHEY, CDR2 SVGAGI. This CDR3 is built from 13 residues. Trimming removed 6 bases from V and 6 bases from J, with 12 bases in between. CDR3 residues: CASRPGHVNEQFF. In nucleotides, the CDR3 is TGTGCCAGCAGGCCCGGACATGTCAATGAGCAGTTCTTC.

The sample holds a few counts of this clone. The genes are TRBV4-1 and TRBJ1-1; D not certain. CDR1 and CDR2 (germline): MGHRA, YSYEKL. With 0 bases removed from V and 11 bases from J, the gap between germline ends came to 7 bases. The CDR3 is 11 residues long. The CDR3 reads CASSQDTEAFF. In nucleotides, the CDR3 is TGCGCCAGCAGCCAAGATACAGAGGCTTTCTTT.

A word on this clone: The germline gene is not matched at one end of the junction; a read error may be the cause. This sample includes further DNA sequences coding for the same CDR3. The gene calls are TRBV6-1 and TRBJ2-7; unclear D gene. Germline V gene data show CDR1 as MNHNS and CDR2 as SASEGT. There are 11 residues in the CDR3. The CDR3 loop is CASKDFLEQYF. CDR3 coding DNA: TGCGCCAGCAAAGACTTCCTCGAGCAGTACTTC.

The chain links TRBV7-2 to TRBJ2-1; D might be TRBD2 (6 bases). Germline CDR1 and CDR2: SGHTA and FQGNSA. V shed 0 bases and J shed 8 bases, with 17 bases lying between them. This CDR3 has 16 amino acids. The CDR3 sequence: CASSLARGTRLDEQFF. In DNA, the CDR3 is TGTGCCAGCAGCTTAGCTCGAGGGACTCGTCTCGATGAGCAGTTCTTC.

The chain employs TRBV19 and TRBJ2-1; no firm D call. The V end was cut by 7 bases, the J end by 0 bases, with 16 bases between. The CDR3 loop spans 16 amino acids. Germline V gene lookup returns CDR1 LNHDA and CDR2 SQIVND (reference sequence). CDR3 DNA sequence: TGTGCCAGTAAAGAACTAAGCGTCAACTCCTACAATGAGCAGTTCTTC. Its translation: CASKELSVNSYNEQFF.

The chain uses TRBV6-1 and TRBJ2-7; unclear D gene. Trimming cost V 3 bases and J 6 bases, with 6 bases left between them. The CDR3 spans 11 residues. Germline CDR1 MNHNS, CDR2 SASEGT. The CDR3 here is CASSDRPEQYF. CDR3 nucleotides: TGTGCCAGCAGTGATCGTCCCGAGCAGTACTTC.